Listed below are T cell receptor beta chains from one sample, sequenced in a study of breast tumors, draining lymph nodes, adjacent tissues. TCRdb fed the multiplex PCR reads into MiXCR, producing one record per CDR3 protein. Seen here are about 15,000 distinct CDR3 sequences, less than 70% observed once, and the top ten hold 30%. The sequenced material came from tumor-adjacent breast tissue. These TCRs come from a female donor with breast cancer. Some clones in this sample may be carry-over from other donors' samples. CDR3s include the opening cysteine and the closing phenylalanine or tryptophan. Some rows mark clone size as missing; the rest say once, few, many or name a class of expanded clone.

v_call: TRBV20-1
clone_size: -
j_call: TRBJ1-2
cdr3_aa: CSALDRGYGYTF

v_call: TRBV15
clone_size: -
j_call: TRBJ1-4
cdr3_aa: CATSRFRQINEKLFF

v_call: TRBV6-5
clone_size: -
j_call: TRBJ2-5
cdr3_aa: CASSFGLAGGQETQYF

v_call: TRBV5-1
clone_size: -
j_call: TRBJ2-7
cdr3_aa: CASSFGTSIGGEQYF

v_call: TRBV6-5
clone_size: many
j_call: TRBJ2-1
cdr3_aa: CASSSGTFYNEQFF

v_call: TRBV7-8
clone_size: -
j_call: TRBJ2-5
cdr3_aa: CASSPLPGYQETQYF

v_call: TRBV19
clone_size: -
j_call: TRBJ2-7
cdr3_aa: CASISPSGNPSGSSYEQYF

v_call: TRBV6-1
clone_size: medium-sized
j_call: TRBJ1-4
cdr3_aa: CASSEAHRIEKLFF

v_call: TRBV9
clone_size: -
j_call: TRBJ2-5
cdr3_aa: CASSVSGTAETQSF

v_call: TRBV12-3/TRBV12-4
clone_size: many
j_call: TRBJ1-1
cdr3_aa: CASSLFGDTEAFF

v_call: TRBV7-9
clone_size: -
j_call: TRBJ1-2
cdr3_aa: CASSLSGIAGSIYGYTF

v_call: TRBV20-1
clone_size: -
j_call: TRBJ2-7
cdr3_aa: CSAKDRGYEQYF

v_call: TRBV30
clone_size: -
j_call: TRBJ1-5
cdr3_aa: CAFSRGAKTQPQHF

v_call: TRBV9
clone_size: many
j_call: TRBJ2-1
cdr3_aa: CASSAANEQFF

v_call: TRBV24-1
clone_size: once
j_call: TRBJ2-7
cdr3_aa: CATSTAGSDEQYF

v_call: TRBV12-3/TRBV12-4
clone_size: many
j_call: TRBJ1-6
cdr3_aa: CASSCTRRNSPLHF

v_call: TRBV19
clone_size: medium-sized
j_call: TRBJ2-3
cdr3_aa: CASSTPPGTTIVTQYF

v_call: TRBV2
clone_size: once
j_call: TRBJ2-1
cdr3_aa: CASMPFDEQFF

v_call: TRBV19
clone_size: -
j_call: TRBJ2-1
cdr3_aa: CASSISDQTSYNEQFF

v_call: TRBV29-1
clone_size: -
j_call: TRBJ2-3
cdr3_aa: CSVEGTTGQSRYF

v_call: TRBV5-6
clone_size: -
j_call: TRBJ2-5
cdr3_aa: CASSPEGGLQETQHF

v_call: TRBV24-1
clone_size: -
j_call: TRBJ2-1
cdr3_aa: CATSDPRGSGRRTEQFF

v_call: TRBV13
clone_size: -
j_call: TRBJ1-2
cdr3_aa: CASSLRDRAYGYTF

v_call: TRBV14
clone_size: many
j_call: TRBJ2-7
cdr3_aa: CASSQEGTLAHEQYF